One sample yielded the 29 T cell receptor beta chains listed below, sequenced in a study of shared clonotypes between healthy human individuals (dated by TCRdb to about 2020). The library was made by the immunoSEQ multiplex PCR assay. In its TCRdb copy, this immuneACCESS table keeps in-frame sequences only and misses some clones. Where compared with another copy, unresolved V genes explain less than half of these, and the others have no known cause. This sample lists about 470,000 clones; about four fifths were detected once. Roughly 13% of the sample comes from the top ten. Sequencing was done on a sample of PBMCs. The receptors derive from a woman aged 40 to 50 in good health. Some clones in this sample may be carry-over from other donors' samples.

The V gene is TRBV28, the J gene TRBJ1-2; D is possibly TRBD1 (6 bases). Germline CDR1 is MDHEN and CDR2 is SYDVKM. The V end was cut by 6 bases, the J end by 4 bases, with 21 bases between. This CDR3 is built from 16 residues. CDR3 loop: CASRLSGTHLRYGYTF. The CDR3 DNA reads TGTGCCAGCAGGCTCTCCGGGACACATCTTCGCTATGGCTACACCTTC.

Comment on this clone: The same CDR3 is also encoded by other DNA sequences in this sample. The CDR3 region has the DNA TGTGCCTGGAGTGGAACGGGGTATGGCTACACCTTC. Residues: CAWSGTGYGYTF. The rearrangement joins TRBV30 to TRBJ1-2; unclear D gene. Per the germline V gene, CDR1 is GTSNPN and CDR2 is SVGIG (reference sequence). This CDR3 comprises 12 residues. V lost 1 base and J lost 5, with 8 bases in between.

DNA of the CDR3: TGTGCCAGCAGTTACTCGCTCCTGGGGAGCACCTACGAGCAGTACTTC. This translates into CASSYSLLGSTYEQYF. V usage is TRBV6-5 and J usage is TRBJ2-7; a possible D gene is TRBD2 (5 bases). The CDR3 spans 16 residues. V was cut by 0 bases and J by 2 bases, with 14 bases left in between. In germline, CDR1 is MNHEY, CDR2 SVGAGI.

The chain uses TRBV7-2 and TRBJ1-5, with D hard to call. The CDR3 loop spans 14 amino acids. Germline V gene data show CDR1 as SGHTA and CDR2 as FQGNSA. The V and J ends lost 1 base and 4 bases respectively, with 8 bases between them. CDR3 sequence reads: CASSLDGLNQPQHF. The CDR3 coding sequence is TGTGCCAGCAGCTTAGATGGGCTTAATCAGCCCCAGCATTTT.

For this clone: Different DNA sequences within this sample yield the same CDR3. This CDR3 reads CASSRGLAGDTQYF. CDR3 DNA sequence: TGTGCCAGCAGTCGAGGACTAGCGGGAGATACGCAGTATTTT. The V gene is TRBV7-3, the J gene TRBJ2-3, with 11 nucleotides matching TRBD2. Losses at the gene ends were 6 bases for V and 5 bases for J; bases not matched to a gene: 4. This CDR3 is built from 14 residues. Per the germline V gene, CDR1 is SGHTA and CDR2 is FQGTGA.

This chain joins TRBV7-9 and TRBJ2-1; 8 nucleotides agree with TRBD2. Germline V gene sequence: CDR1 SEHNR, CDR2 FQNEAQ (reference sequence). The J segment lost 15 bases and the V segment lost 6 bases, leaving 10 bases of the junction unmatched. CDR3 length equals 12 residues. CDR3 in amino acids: CASSYTGTSRFF. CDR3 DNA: TGTGCCAGCAGTTATACCGGGACTAGTCGGTTCTTC.

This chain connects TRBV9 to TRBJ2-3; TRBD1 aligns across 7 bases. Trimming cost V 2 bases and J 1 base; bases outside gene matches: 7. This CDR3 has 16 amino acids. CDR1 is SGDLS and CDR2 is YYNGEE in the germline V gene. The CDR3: CASSVAGGRGTDTQYF. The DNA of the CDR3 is TGTGCCAGCAGCGTGGCAGGGGGTAGGGGCACAGATACGCAGTATTTT.

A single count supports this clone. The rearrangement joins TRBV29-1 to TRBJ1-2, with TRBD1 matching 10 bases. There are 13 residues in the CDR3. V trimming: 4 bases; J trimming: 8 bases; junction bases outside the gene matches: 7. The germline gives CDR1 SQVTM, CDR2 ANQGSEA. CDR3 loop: CSVGGGTGEGYTF. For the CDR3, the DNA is TGCAGCGTTGGGGGAGGGACAGGGGAAGGCTACACCTTC.

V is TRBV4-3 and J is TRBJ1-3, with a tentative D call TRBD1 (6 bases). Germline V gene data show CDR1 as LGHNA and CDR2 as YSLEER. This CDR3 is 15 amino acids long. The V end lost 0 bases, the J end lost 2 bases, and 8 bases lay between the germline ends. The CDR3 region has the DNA TGCGCCAGCAGCCAAGATGCAGGGGCTGGAAACACCATATATTTT. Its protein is CASSQDAGAGNTIYF.

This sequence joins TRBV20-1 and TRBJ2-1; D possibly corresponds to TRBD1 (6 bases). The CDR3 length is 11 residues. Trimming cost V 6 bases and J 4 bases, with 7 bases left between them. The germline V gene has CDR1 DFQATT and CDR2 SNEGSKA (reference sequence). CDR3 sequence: CSAGQYNEQFF. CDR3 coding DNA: TGCAGTGCCGGACAGTACAATGAGCAGTTCTTC.

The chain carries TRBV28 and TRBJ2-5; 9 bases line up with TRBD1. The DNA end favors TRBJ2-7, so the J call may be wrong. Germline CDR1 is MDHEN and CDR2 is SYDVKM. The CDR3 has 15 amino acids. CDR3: CASSPPGTGRYEQYF. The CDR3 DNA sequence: TGTGCCAGCAGTCCTCCCGGGACAGGGAGGTACGAGCAGTACTTC.

CDR3 DNA sequence: TGTGCCACCAGCAAAAGGGGAGAAGGGGACACCGGGGAGCTGTTTTTT. Encoded protein: CATSKRGEGDTGELFF. The rearrangement links TRBV15 to TRBJ2-2; D assignment may be TRBD1 or TRBD2 (5 bases each). The CDR3 consists of 16 residues. The germline gives CDR1 LNHNV, CDR2 YYDKDF (reference sequence). Trimming removed 4 bases at V and 3 bases at J, with 15 bases between.

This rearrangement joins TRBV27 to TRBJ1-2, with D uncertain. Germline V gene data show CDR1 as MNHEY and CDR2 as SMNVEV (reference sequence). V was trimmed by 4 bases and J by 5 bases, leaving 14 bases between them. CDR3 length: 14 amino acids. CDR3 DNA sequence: TGTGCCAGCAGTTCGGTGAATCCCCAATATGGCTACACCTTC. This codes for CASSSVNPQYGYTF.

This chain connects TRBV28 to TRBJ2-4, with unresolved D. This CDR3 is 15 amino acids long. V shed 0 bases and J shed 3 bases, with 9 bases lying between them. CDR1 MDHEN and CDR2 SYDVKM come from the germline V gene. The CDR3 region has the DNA TGTGCCAGCAGTTTATGGGATTTAGGCAAAAACATTCAGTACTTC. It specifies CASSLWDLGKNIQYF.

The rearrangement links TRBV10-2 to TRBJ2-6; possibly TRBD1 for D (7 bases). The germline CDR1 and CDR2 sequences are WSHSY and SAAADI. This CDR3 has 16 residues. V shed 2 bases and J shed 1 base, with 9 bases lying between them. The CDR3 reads CASSEQGGSGANVLTF. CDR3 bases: TGCGCCAGCAGTGAGCAGGGGGGATCTGGGGCCAACGTCCTGACTTTC.

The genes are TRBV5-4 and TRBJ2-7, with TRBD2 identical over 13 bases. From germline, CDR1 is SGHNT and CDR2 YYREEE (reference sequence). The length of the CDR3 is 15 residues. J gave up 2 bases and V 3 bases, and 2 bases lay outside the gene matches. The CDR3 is CASSSGTSGTYEQYF. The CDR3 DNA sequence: TGTGCCAGCAGCTCAGGGACTAGCGGGACCTACGAGCAGTACTTC.

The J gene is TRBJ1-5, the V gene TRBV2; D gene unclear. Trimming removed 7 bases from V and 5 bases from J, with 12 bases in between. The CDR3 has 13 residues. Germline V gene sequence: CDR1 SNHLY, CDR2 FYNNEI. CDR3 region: CASNLGQYQPQHF. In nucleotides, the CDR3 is TGTGCCAGCAACCTTGGCCAGTATCAGCCCCAGCATTTT.

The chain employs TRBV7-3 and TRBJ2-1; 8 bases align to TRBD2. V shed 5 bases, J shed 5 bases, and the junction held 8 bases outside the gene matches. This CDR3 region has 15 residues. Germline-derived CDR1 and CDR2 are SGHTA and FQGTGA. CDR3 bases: TGTGCCAGCAGCCCTAGCGGGTATGAAAACAATGAGCAGTTCTTC. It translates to CASSPSGYENNEQFF.

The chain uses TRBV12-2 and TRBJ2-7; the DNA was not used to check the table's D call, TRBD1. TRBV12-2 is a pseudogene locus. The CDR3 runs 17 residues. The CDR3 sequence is CASRTEGAGGLSYEQYF. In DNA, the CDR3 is TGTGCAAGTCGCACCGAGGGGGCAGGGGGATTATCCTACGAGCAGTACTTC.

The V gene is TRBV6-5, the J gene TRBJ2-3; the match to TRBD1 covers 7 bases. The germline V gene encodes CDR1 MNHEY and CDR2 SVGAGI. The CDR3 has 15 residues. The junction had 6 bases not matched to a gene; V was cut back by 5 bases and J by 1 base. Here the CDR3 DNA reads TGTGCCAGCAGTCAGGTGAGGGGGCGCACAGATACGCAGTATTTT. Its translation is CASSQVRGRTDTQYF.

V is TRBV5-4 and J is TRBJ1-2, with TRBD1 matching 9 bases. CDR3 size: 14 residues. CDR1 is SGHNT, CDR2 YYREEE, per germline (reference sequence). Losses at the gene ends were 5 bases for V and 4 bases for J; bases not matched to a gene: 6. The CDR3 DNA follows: TGTGCCAGCAGTCCGGACAGGGGCGGCTATGGCTACACCTTC. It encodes CASSPDRGGYGYTF.

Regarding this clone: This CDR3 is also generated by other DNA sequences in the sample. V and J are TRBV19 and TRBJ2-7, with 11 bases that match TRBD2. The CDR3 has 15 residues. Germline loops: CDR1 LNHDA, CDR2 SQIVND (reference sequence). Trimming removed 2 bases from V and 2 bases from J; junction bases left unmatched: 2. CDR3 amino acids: CASSISSGRAYEQYF. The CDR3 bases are TGTGCCAGTAGTATAAGTAGCGGGAGGGCCTACGAGCAGTACTTC.

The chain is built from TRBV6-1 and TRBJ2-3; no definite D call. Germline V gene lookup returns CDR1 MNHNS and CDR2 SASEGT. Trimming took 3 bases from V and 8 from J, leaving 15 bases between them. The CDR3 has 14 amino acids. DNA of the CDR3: TGTGCCAGCAGTGAGTCACGGCCATCAAGTACGCAGTATTTT. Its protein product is CASSESRPSSTQYF.

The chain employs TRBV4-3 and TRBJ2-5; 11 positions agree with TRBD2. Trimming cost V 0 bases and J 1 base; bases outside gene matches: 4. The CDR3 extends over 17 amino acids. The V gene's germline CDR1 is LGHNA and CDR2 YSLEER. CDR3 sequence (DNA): TGCGCCAGCAGCCAAGATCTAGCGGGAGGCCTCCAAGAGACCCAGTACTTC. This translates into CASSQDLAGGLQETQYF.

CDR3 bases: TGTGCCAGCACGCGGACAGGAATAAATGAAAAACTGTTTTTT. Its translation is CASTRTGINEKLFF. The chain recombines TRBV27 with TRBJ1-4; 7 bases agree with TRBD1. This CDR3 has 14 amino acids. Germline V gene sequence: CDR1 MNHEY, CDR2 SMNVEV (reference sequence). The trim removed 7 bases at V and 5 bases at J, leaving 7 bases unmatched.

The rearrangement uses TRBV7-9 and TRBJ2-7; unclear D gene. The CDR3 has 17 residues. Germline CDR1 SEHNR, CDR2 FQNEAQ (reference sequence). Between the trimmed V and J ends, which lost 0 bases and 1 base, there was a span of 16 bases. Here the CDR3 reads CASSLAWAADGSYEQYF. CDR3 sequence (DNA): TGTGCCAGCAGCTTAGCGTGGGCGGCCGACGGATCCTACGAGCAGTACTTC.

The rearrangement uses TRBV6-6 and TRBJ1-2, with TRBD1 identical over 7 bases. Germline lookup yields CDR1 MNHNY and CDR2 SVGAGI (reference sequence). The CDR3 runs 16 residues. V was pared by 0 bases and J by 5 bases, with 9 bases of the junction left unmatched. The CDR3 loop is CASSYSAEGAGYGYTF. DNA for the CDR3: TGTGCCAGCAGTTACTCCGCCGAGGGGGCGGGGTATGGCTACACCTTC.

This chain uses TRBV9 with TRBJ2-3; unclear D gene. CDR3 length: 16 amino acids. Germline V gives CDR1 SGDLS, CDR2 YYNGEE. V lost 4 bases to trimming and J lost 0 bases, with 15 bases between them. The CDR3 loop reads CASSPRKPSSTDTQYF. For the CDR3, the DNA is TGTGCCAGCAGCCCGCGGAAACCTTCTAGCACAGATACGCAGTATTTT.

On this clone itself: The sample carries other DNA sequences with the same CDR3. CDR3 sequence: CASSVAPGNTEAFF. Here the CDR3 DNA reads TGTGCCAGCAGCGTAGCTCCGGGAAACACTGAAGCTTTCTTT. The chain links TRBV9 to TRBJ1-1; unclear D gene. Germline-derived CDR1 and CDR2 are SGDLS and YYNGEE. The CDR3 is 14 residues long. V lost 0 bases, J lost 2 bases, and 8 bases lay in between.